A single sample gave rise to the 22 T cell receptor beta chains below, sequenced in a study of T cell repertoires in cytomegalovirus infection. TCRdb reprocessed the reads with MiXCR, giving one entry per CDR3 protein. The sample carries around 530,000 distinct CDR3 sequences, about a quarter recorded once. The source material was PBMCs. The origin of the receptors is a human donor in good health (CMV status not recorded). Some clones in this sample may be carry-over from other donors' samples.

This clonotype has a handful of counts. The chain couples TRBV29-1 to TRBJ1-3, with no clear D. V gave up 2 bases and J gave up 0 bases, with 8 bases separating them. Germline V gene sequence: CDR1 SQVTM, CDR2 ANQGSEA. The CDR3 loop spans 14 amino acids. CDR3 nucleotide sequence: TGCAGCGTTGAACGACTAAGCTCTGGAAACACCATATATTTT. Its protein is CSVERLSSGNTIYF.

This clonotype occurred once. The rearrangement links TRBV7-2 to TRBJ2-5, with 7 bases matching TRBD1. Germline CDR1 SGHTA, CDR2 FQGNSA. Unmatched junction bases numbered 4, after V lost 4 bases and J lost 5 bases. The CDR3 runs to 13 residues. The CDR3 reads CASSSGQPETQYF. For the CDR3, the DNA is TGTGCCAGCAGCTCGGGACAGCCCGAGACCCAGTACTTC.

The rearrangement uses TRBV7-8 and TRBJ2-1; 9 bases align to TRBD2. The V segment lost 1 base and the J segment 8 bases; nucleotides outside the gene matches: 3. The germline gives CDR1 SGHVS, CDR2 FQNEAQ. CDR3 length: 14 residues. DNA of the CDR3: TGTGCCAGCAGCTTAGTAGCGGGAGTAGATGAGCAGTTCTTC. Translated: CASSLVAGVDEQFF.

This clonotype was detected many times. This chain joins TRBV25-1 and TRBJ2-1; maybe TRBD1 (6 bases). Germline assignment: CDR1 MGHDK and CDR2 SYGVNS. The CDR3 covers 15 residues. Trimming removed 4 bases from V and 0 bases from J, with 10 bases in between. CDR3: CASSVTDSSYNEQFF. CDR3 nucleotides: TGTGCCAGCAGTGTCACGGACAGCTCCTACAATGAGCAGTTCTTC.

V usage is TRBV9 and J usage is TRBJ1-6; D unresolved. The V end was cut by 4 bases, the J end by 8 bases, with 16 bases between. This CDR3 is 15 amino acids long. The germline V gene has CDR1 SGDLS and CDR2 YYNGEE. The CDR3 sequence is CASSYAPGLHSPLHF. The CDR3 DNA follows: TGTGCCAGCAGCTATGCCCCGGGCCTGCATTCACCCCTCCACTTT.

The chain employs TRBV10-3 and TRBJ2-1; D might be TRBD1 or TRBD2, each matching 5 bases. CDR1 is ENHRY and CDR2 is SYGVKD in the germline V gene. Trimming took 8 bases from V and 9 from J, leaving 17 bases between them. The CDR3 consists of 13 residues. CDR3 DNA sequence: TGTGCCATCCCACTAGGGACCTTCTGTGAGCAGTTCTTC. This codes for CAIPLGTFCEQFF.

This clonotype was counted a few times. The chain employs TRBV6-2 or TRBV6-3 and TRBJ2-7; D could derive from TRBD1 or TRBD2 (6 bases each). Germline V gene lookup returns CDR1 MNHEY and CDR2 SVGEGT. With 6 bases removed from V and 3 bases from J, the gap between germline ends came to 18 bases. CDR3 length: 15 amino acids. This CDR3 reads CASRGIGGTRYEQYV. The DNA for the CDR3 is TGTGCCAGCAGAGGTATCGGAGGGACACGCTACGAGCAGTACGTC.

This clonotype has more than one count but fewer than ten. The chain carries TRBV7-2 and TRBJ2-2; a weak D match, TRBD1 (6 bases). V lost 5 bases and J lost 5, with 15 bases in between. Germline V lookup: CDR1 SGHTA, CDR2 FQGNSA. The CDR3 totals 15 residues. The CDR3 coding sequence is TGTGCCAGCAGCCGGAACAGGGACGTGACCGGGGAGCTGTTTTTT. This sequence encodes CASSRNRDVTGELFF.

In this sample, this clonotype turned up many times. In DNA, the CDR3 is TGTGCCAGCAGCTTAGGTCCGGGAGGGAGGCAAGAGACCCAGTACTTC. Translated, it gives CASSLGPGGRQETQYF. The V call is TRBV7-2, the J call TRBJ2-5, with TRBD2 identical over 8 bases. The V segment lost 1 base and the J segment 2 bases; nucleotides outside the gene matches: 6. The CDR3 covers 16 residues. CDR1 and CDR2 (germline): SGHTA, FQGNSA.

This clonotype was detected a few times. The chain links TRBV20-1 to TRBJ2-1; possibly TRBD2 for D (5 bases). V dropped 6 bases and J dropped 5 bases, with 8 bases sitting between them. The CDR3 contains 11 residues. Germline V gene data show CDR1 as DFQATT and CDR2 as SNEGSKA (reference sequence). The CDR3 region is CSAPRDNEQFF. CDR3 DNA: TGCAGTGCCCCGCGGGACAATGAGCAGTTCTTC.

This clonotype has just a few counts. In DNA form, the CDR3 reads TGCAGCGTCAGTAGAGGACTGGAGACCCAGTACTTC. Translation: CSVSRGLETQYF. The gene calls are TRBV29-1 and TRBJ2-5, with D possibly matching TRBD2 (5 bases). The CDR3 covers 12 residues. Germline V gene data show CDR1 as SQVTM and CDR2 as ANQGSEA. Trimming cost V 6 bases and J 5 bases, with 13 bases left between them.

V and J are TRBV6-6 and TRBJ2-2; 10 bases line up with TRBD2. Trimming removed 4 bases from V and 13 bases from J; junction bases left unmatched: 30. Germline CDR1 reads MNHNY; CDR2 reads SVGAGI (reference sequence). This CDR3 is 21 amino acids long. The CDR3: CASSWKGLGGARVAGGQGLFF. The CDR3 DNA reads as TGTGCCAGCAGTTGGAAGGGGCTGGGGGGTGCGAGAGTAGCGGGAGGACAGGGGCTGTTTTTT.

At least ten counts were recorded for this clonotype. This rearrangement joins TRBV7-2 to TRBJ2-5; TRBD2 matches at 9 bases. Germline V gene sequence: CDR1 SGHTA, CDR2 FQGNSA. This CDR3 has 15 amino acids. With V trimmed by 6 bases and J by 5 bases, 10 bases remained unmatched. Here the CDR3 DNA reads TGTGCCAGCAGTTTTCCATTAGCGGGAGACGAGACCCAGTACTTC. Its translation is CASSFPLAGDETQYF.

This chain links TRBV5-1 with TRBJ2-1; 8 nucleotides line up with TRBD1. V was pared by 9 bases and J by 5 bases, with 10 bases of the junction left unmatched. Germline V gene sequence: CDR1 SGHRS, CDR2 YFSETQ. The CDR3 has 14 residues. The CDR3 region has the DNA TGCGCCACCGCACCGGGACAGGTAAACAATGAGCAGTTCTTC. It yields the protein CATAPGQVNNEQFF.

The chain joins TRBV6-2 or TRBV6-3 to TRBJ2-7, with D unclear. CDR1 is MNHEY and CDR2 is SVGEGT in the germline V gene. This CDR3 comprises 15 residues. The germline V and J ends were trimmed by 5 bases and 0 bases, with 14 bases remaining between them. The CDR3 coding sequence is TGTGCCAGCAGTCGGGCCAGCACGAGCTCCTACGAGCAGTACGTC. This encodes CASSRASTSSYEQYV.

This clonotype was counted a few times. The chain employs TRBV12-3 or TRBV12-4 and TRBJ2-1, with 9 bases lining up with TRBD2. The CDR3 has 15 residues. Losses at the gene ends were 2 bases for V and 4 bases for J; bases not matched to a gene: 3. The chain's CDR3 is CASSLLTSGYNEQFF. CDR3 bases: TGTGCCAGCAGTTTATTGACTAGCGGATACAATGAGCAGTTCTTC.

The table lists this clonotype with a few counts. The chain combines TRBV12-3 or TRBV12-4 with TRBJ1-3; TRBD1 matches 7 bases. The CDR3 totals 15 residues. The V and J ends lost 0 bases and 4 bases, in that order; junction bases with no gene match: 3. The CDR3 nucleotides read TGTGCCAGCAGTTTAGCCTCGGGACAGGGAAACACCATATATTTT. Translating gives CASSLASGQGNTIYF.

This clonotype was seen a few times. The gene calls are TRBV7-2 and TRBJ2-1; D gene ambiguous. Deletions cut 6 bases from V and 0 bases from J, with 12 bases between. CDR3 length equals 15 residues. Looked up from germline, CDR1 is SGHTA and CDR2 is FQGNSA. The CDR3 bases are TGTGCCAGCAGGGTGTCTGGAAGCTCCTACAATGAGCAGTTCTTC. It encodes CASRVSGSSYNEQFF.

Only a few counts were recorded for this clonotype. The chain has TRBV20-1 and TRBJ1-1; the D is unclear. Trimming took 1 base from V and 0 from J, leaving 6 bases between them. The CDR3 runs to 13 residues. Germline assignment: CDR1 DFQATT and CDR2 SNEGSKA (reference sequence). The DNA of the CDR3 is TGCAGTGCTAGAGCTGTTGTGAACACTGAAGCTTTCTTT. Encoded protein: CSARAVVNTEAFF.

This clonotype was counted at least ten times. The rearrangement joins TRBV11-2 to TRBJ2-5, with 16 bases identical to TRBD2. The CDR3 runs to 18 residues. V dropped 4 bases and J dropped 6; count of bases not matched to a gene: 11. From germline, CDR1 is SGHAT and CDR2 FQNNGV. The CDR3 DNA reads as TGTGCCAGCAGCTCTGAACTCGGGACTAGCGGGAGGGCCCAGACCCAGTACTTC. Its translation is CASSSELGTSGRAQTQYF.

The table lists this clonotype with a few counts. The CDR3 nucleotides are TGTGCCAGCAGTTACAATACGGACGGCAGTGGGGAGCTGTTTTTT. Amino acid sequence: CASSYNTDGSGELFF. The chain joins TRBV6-5 to TRBJ2-2; D uncertain. Trimming shortened V by 2 bases and J by 8 bases, and 15 bases separated the two germline ends. This CDR3 is built from 15 residues. Germline V CDR1 and CDR2: MNHEY, SVGAGI.

The chain couples TRBV7-2 to TRBJ1-1; the D is unclear. This CDR3 is built from 12 residues. V gave up 5 bases and J gave up 4 bases, with 8 bases separating them. Germline V gene lookup returns CDR1 SGHTA and CDR2 FQGNSA. The CDR3 DNA reads TGTGCCAGCAGCCCGAGACCCACTGAAGCTTTCTTT. Translated: CASSPRPTEAFF. The full variable domain, completed using reference TRBV7-2 and TRBJ1-1, is GAGVSQSPSNKVTEKGKDVELRCDPISGHTALYWYRQSLGQGLEFLIYFQGNSAPDKSGLPSDRFSAERTGGSVSTLTIQRTQQEDSAVYLCASSPRPTEAFFGQGTRLTVV.